Listed below are T cell receptor beta chains from one sample, sequenced in a study of control samples from healthy donors and cancer patients. TCRdb's copy holds only in-frame clones and misses some; the assay was immunoSEQ multiplex PCR. This sample has 100,000 to 150,000 clones, with around nine tenths found just once. The sample comprised blood. These receptors came from a young man in good health. The CDR3 runs from the conserved cysteine through the conserved F or W. D genes are given only for firm matches. Clone size is given for some rows only: seen once, a few or many times, or a class if the clone is expanded.

V gene: TRBV5-4
clone size: -
J gene: TRBJ2-1
D gene: TRBD2
CDR3 protein: CASSGGTSGGAAYNEQFF
CDR3 DNA: TGTGCCAGCAGCGGAGGGACTAGCGGGGGGGCCGCCTACAATGAGCAGTTCTTC

V gene: TRBV15
clone size: -
J gene: TRBJ2-2
D gene: -
CDR3 protein: CATGADSPNTGELFF
CDR3 DNA: TGTGCCACCGGCGCGGACAGCCCGAACACCGGGGAGCTGTTTTTT

V gene: TRBV19
clone size: once
J gene: TRBJ2-7
D gene: -
CDR3 protein: CARVYDEQYF
CDR3 DNA: TGTGCCAGGGTGTACGACGAGCAGTACTTC

V gene: TRBV11-2
clone size: -
J gene: TRBJ1-1
D gene: -
CDR3 protein: CASSRSRGLNTEAFF
CDR3 DNA: TGTGCCAGCAGCCGGAGCCGGGGCCTGAACACTGAAGCTTTCTTT

V gene: TRBV12-3/TRBV12-4
clone size: few
J gene: TRBJ2-7
D gene: -
CDR3 protein: CASSSGPEQYF
CDR3 DNA: TGTGCCAGCAGTTCAGGGCCCGAGCAGTACTTC

V gene: TRBV7-3
clone size: -
J gene: TRBJ1-2
D gene: -
CDR3 protein: CASSPYPAPLTAGYTF
CDR3 DNA: TGTGCCAGCAGCCCGTACCCGGCCCCTTTAACCGCTGGCTACACCTTC

V gene: TRBV4-2
clone size: -
J gene: TRBJ2-2
D gene: TRBD1
CDR3 protein: CASSRHHRGQKSGELFF
CDR3 DNA: TGTGCCAGCAGCCGTCATCACAGGGGGCAAAAGTCCGGGGAGCTGTTTTTT

V gene: TRBV30
clone size: once
J gene: TRBJ2-7
D gene: -
CDR3 protein: CAWSPGRMINEQYF
CDR3 DNA: TGTGCCTGGAGCCCGGGACGGATGATCAACGAGCAGTACTTC

V gene: TRBV19
clone size: -
J gene: TRBJ2-2
D gene: -
CDR3 protein: CASSPRRGGAWSMRTGELFF
CDR3 DNA: TGTGCCAGTAGTCCCCGGAGGGGGGGCGCTTGGTCCATGAGGACCGGGGAGCTGTTTTTT

V gene: TRBV3-1/TRBV3-2
clone size: -
J gene: TRBJ2-3
D gene: TRBD1
CDR3 protein: CASSPTGGTDTQYF
CDR3 DNA: TGTGCCAGCAGCCCGACAGGGGGCACAGATACGCAGTATTTT

V gene: TRBV6-1
clone size: -
J gene: TRBJ2-7
D gene: -
CDR3 protein: CASSETRFYSYEQYF
CDR3 DNA: TGTGCCAGCAGTGAGACACGCTTCTATTCCTACGAGCAGTACTTC

V gene: TRBV6-5
clone size: -
J gene: TRBJ1-6
D gene: TRBD1
CDR3 protein: CASSLRRDRGSPLHF
CDR3 DNA: TGTGCCAGCAGTCTAAGACGGGACAGGGGTTCACCCCTCCACTTT

V gene: TRBV19
clone size: -
J gene: TRBJ1-1
D gene: -
CDR3 protein: CASSLRVMNTEAFF
CDR3 DNA: TGTGCCAGTAGCCTCAGAGTTATGAACACTGAAGCTTTCTTT

V gene: TRBV27
clone size: -
J gene: TRBJ2-5
D gene: TRBD2
CDR3 protein: CASGLAGRQETQYF
CDR3 DNA: TGTGCCAGCGGACTAGCGGGGAGACAAGAGACCCAGTACTTC

V gene: TRBV7-9
clone size: -
J gene: TRBJ2-7
D gene: -
CDR3 protein: CASSFQGYEQYF
CDR3 DNA: TGTGCCAGCAGCTTCCAAGGTTACGAGCAGTACTTC

V gene: TRBV6-6
clone size: -
J gene: TRBJ2-3
D gene: -
CDR3 protein: CASSYSVDTQYF
CDR3 DNA: TGTGCCAGCAGTTACTCCGTCGATACGCAGTATTTT

V gene: TRBV4-1
clone size: once
J gene: TRBJ1-4
D gene: -
CDR3 protein: CASSRGDPPNEKLFF
CDR3 DNA: TGCGCCAGCAGCCGTGGGGACCCACCTAATGAAAAACTGTTTTTT

V gene: TRBV2
clone size: once
J gene: TRBJ2-1
D gene: -
CDR3 protein: CASSEGPIMGEFF
CDR3 DNA: TGTGCCAGCAGTGAAGGCCCGATCATGGGGGAGTTCTTC

V gene: TRBV4-2
clone size: -
J gene: TRBJ1-1
D gene: -
CDR3 protein: CASSQDEGTGTEAFF
CDR3 DNA: TGTGCCAGCAGCCAAGATGAGGGGACGGGCACTGAAGCTTTCTTT

V gene: TRBV9
clone size: -
J gene: TRBJ1-2
D gene: TRBD1
CDR3 protein: CASSDDRGGYGYTF
CDR3 DNA: TGTGCCAGCAGCGATGACAGGGGTGGATATGGCTACACCTTC